This T cell receptor (beta chain) came from a study of blood T cell repertoires in COVID-19. Study context: Some COVID-19 samples were acute and others convalescent; all came from the United States, Italy and Spain. From T cells, B-cell-depleted T cells, or PBMCs came the material, which was cDNA or gDNA.

Germline V gives CDR1 GTSNPN, CDR2 SVGIG (reference sequence). This CDR3 contains 12 residues. V lost 3 bases, J lost 7 bases, and 5 bases stayed unmatched. A single count supports this clone. Authors' analysis steps: Estimated nucleated cell counts came from reference gene primer amplification. Here immunoSEQ multiplex PCR was the method, and the copy in TCRdb shows in-frame clones only, minus some. That table supplies the V and J calls and clone size; D and trimming were determined from the DNA. The sample has about 160,000 clones, 80% to 95% seen once. This chain uses TRBV30 with TRBJ1-2, with 7 bases aligning to TRBD1. This clonotype was obtained from a woman aged 50 to 65 with acute or convalescent COVID-19. The sample was peripheral blood. The CDR3 nucleotides are TGTGCCTGGAGCCCGGACAGGAGTGGCTACACCTTC. Translated: CAWSPDRSGYTF.